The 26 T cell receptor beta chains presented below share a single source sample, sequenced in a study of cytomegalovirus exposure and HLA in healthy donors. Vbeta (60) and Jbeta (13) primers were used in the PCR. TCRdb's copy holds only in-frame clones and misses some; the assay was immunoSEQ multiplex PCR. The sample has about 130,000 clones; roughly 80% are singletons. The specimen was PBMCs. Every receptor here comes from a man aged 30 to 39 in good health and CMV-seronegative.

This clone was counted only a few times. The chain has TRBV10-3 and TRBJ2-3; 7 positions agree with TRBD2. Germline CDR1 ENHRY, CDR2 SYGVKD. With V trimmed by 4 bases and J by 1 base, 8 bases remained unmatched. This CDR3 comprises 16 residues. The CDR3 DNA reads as TGTGCCATCAGTGTATGGGGTAGCGGGCGCACAGATACGCAGTATTTT. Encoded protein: CAISVWGSGRTDTQYF.

Written as DNA, the CDR3 is TGTGCCAGCAGTTACAGGGGCAGCCTCTACGAGCAGTACTTC. The encoded protein is CASSYRGSLYEQYF. The V and J genes are TRBV6-5 and TRBJ2-7; tentatively, D is TRBD1 (5 bases). V dropped 2 bases and J dropped 3 bases, with 11 bases sitting between them. From germline, CDR1 is MNHEY and CDR2 SVGAGI. The CDR3 runs to 14 residues.

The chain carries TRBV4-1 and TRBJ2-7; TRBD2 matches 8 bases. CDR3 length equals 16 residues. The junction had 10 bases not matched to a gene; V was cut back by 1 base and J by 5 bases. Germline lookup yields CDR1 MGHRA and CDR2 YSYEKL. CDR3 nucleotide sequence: TGCGCCAGCAGCCAAGTCGGGGTAGCGGGATACCACGAGCAGTACTTC. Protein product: CASSQVGVAGYHEQYF.

CDR3 DNA: TGTGCCAGCAGTTACCACGGTGCAACCGCTCAAGAGACCCAGTACTTC. Amino acids: CASSYHGATAQETQYF. The gene calls are TRBV6-5 and TRBJ2-5; D remains ambiguous. With 2 bases removed from V and 2 bases from J, the gap between germline ends came to 15 bases. Germline V gene lookup returns CDR1 MNHEY and CDR2 SVGAGI. The CDR3 covers 16 residues.

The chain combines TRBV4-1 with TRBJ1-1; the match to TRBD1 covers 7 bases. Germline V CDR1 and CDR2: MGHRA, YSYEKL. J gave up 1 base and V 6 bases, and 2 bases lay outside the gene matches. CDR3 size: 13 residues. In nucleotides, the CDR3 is TGCGCCAGCAGTCGACAGGGGAACACTGAAGCTTTCTTT. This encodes CASSRQGNTEAFF.

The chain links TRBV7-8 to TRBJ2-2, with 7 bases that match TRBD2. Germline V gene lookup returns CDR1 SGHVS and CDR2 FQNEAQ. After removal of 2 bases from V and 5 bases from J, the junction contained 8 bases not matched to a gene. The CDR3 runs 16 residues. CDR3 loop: CASSLRAGAATGELFF. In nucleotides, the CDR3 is TGTGCCAGCAGCTTACGTGCGGGAGCGGCAACCGGGGAGCTGTTTTTT.

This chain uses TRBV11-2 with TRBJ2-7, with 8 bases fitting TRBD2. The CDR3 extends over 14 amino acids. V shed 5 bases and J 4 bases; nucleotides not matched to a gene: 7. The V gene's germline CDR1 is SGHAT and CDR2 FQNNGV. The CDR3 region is CASSPGGGGYEQYF. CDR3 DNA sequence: TGTGCCAGCAGCCCGGGGGGGGGAGGGTACGAGCAGTACTTC.

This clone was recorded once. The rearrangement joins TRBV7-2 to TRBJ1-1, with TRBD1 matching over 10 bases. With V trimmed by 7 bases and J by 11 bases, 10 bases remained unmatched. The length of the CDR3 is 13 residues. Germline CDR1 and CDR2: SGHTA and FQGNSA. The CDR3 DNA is TGTGCCAGCACCTGGGGGGGGGACAGGGGCGCTTTCTTT. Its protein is CASTWGGDRGAFF.

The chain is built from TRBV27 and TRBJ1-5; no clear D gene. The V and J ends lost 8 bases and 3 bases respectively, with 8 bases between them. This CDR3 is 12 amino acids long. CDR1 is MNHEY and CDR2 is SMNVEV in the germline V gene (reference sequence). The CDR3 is CASWAANQPQHF. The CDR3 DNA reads TGTGCCAGCTGGGCCGCCAATCAGCCCCAGCATTTT.

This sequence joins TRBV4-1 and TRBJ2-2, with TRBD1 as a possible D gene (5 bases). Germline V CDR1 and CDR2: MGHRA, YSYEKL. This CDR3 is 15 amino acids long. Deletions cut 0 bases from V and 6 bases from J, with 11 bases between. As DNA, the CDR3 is TGCGCCAGCAGCCAAGATAGCAGGGAACCCGGGGAGCTGTTTTTT. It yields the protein CASSQDSREPGELFF.

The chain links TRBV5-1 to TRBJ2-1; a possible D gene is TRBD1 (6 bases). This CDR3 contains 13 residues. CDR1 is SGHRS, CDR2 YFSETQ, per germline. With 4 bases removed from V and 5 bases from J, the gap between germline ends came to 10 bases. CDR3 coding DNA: TGCGCCAGCAGCCCAGGACAGAACAATGAGCAGTTCTTC. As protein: CASSPGQNNEQFF.

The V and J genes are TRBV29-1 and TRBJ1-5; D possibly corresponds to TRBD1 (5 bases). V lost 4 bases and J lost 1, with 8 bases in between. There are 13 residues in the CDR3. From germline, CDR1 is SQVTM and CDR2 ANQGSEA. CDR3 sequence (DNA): TGCAGCGTTGTCCAGGGAAGCAATCAGCCCCAGCATTTT. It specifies CSVVQGSNQPQHF. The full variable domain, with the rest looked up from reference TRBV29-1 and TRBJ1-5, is SAVISQKPSRDICQRGTSLTIQCQVDSQVTMMFWYRQQPGQSLTLIATANQGSEATYESGFVIDKFPISRPNLTFSTLTVSNMSPEDSSIYLCSVVQGSNQPQHFGDGTRLSIL.

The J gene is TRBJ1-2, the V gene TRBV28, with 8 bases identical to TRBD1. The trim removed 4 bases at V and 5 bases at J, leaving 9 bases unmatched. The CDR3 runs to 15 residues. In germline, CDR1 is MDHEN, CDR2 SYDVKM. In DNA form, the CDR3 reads TGTGCCAGCAGTTCCTCCAACAGGGGGAATTATGGCTACACCTTC. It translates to CASSSSNRGNYGYTF.

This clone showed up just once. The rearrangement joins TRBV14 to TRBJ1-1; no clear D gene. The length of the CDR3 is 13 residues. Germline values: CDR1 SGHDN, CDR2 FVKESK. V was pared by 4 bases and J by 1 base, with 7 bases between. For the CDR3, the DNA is TGTGCCAGCAGCCTACAGCCGAACACTGAAGCTTTCTTT. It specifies CASSLQPNTEAFF.

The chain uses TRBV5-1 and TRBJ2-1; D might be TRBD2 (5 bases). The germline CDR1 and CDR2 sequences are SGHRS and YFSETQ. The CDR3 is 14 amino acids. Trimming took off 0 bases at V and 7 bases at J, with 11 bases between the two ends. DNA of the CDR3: TGCGCCAGCAGCTTGGTGGGAGTCGGGAATGAGCAGTTCTTC. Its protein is CASSLVGVGNEQFF.

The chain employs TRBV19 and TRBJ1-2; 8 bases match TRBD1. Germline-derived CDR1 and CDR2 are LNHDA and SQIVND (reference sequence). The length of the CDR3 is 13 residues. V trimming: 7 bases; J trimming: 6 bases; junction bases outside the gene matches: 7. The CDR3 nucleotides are TGTGCCAGTACCAAGGGGACAGGCGATGGCTACACCTTC. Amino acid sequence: CASTKGTGDGYTF.

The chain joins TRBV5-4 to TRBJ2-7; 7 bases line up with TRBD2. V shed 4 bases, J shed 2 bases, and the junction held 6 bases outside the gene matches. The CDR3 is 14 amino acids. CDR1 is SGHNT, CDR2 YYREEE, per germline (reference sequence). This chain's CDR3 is CASSPGLEPYEQYF. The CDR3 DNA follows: TGTGCCAGCAGCCCCGGACTAGAACCCTACGAGCAGTACTTC.

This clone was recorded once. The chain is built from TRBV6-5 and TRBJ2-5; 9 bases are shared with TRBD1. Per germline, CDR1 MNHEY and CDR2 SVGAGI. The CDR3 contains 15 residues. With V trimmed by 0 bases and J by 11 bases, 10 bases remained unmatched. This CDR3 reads CASSYSGTGFFEQYF. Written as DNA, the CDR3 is TGTGCCAGCAGTTACTCCGGGACAGGGTTCTTTGAGCAGTACTTC.

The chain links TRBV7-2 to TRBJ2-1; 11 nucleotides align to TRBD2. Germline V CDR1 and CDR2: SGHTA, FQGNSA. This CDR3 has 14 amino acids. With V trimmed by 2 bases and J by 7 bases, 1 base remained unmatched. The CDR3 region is CASSLTSGGNEQFF. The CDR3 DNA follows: TGTGCCAGCAGCTTAACTAGCGGGGGAAATGAGCAGTTCTTC. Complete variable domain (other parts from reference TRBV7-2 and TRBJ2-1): GAGVSQSPSNKVTEKGKDVELRCDPISGHTALYWYRQSLGQGLEFLIYFQGNSAPDKSGLPSDRFSAERTGGSVSTLTIQRTQQEDSAVYLCASSLTSGGNEQFFGPGTRLTVL.

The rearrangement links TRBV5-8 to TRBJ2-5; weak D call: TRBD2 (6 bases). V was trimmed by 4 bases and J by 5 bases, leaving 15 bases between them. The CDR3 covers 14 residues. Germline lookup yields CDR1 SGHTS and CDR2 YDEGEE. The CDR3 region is CASSGGLPEETQYF. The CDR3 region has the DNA TGTGCCAGCAGCGGGGGACTCCCGGAGGAGACCCAGTACTTC.

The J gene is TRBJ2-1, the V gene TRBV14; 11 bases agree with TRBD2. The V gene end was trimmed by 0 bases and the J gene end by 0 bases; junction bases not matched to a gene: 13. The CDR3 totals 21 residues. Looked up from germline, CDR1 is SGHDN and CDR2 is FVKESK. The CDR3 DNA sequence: TGTGCCAGCAGCCAAGATAATAGACTAGCGGGGCGGTTTAGCTCCTACAATGAGCAGTTCTTC. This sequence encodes CASSQDNRLAGRFSSYNEQFF.

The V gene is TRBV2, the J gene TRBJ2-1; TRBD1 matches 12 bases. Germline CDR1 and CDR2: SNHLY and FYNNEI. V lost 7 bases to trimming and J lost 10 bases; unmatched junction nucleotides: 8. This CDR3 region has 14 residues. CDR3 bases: TGTGCCAGCACCTCGGGACAGGGGGCTCGGGAGCAGTTCTTC. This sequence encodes CASTSGQGAREQFF.

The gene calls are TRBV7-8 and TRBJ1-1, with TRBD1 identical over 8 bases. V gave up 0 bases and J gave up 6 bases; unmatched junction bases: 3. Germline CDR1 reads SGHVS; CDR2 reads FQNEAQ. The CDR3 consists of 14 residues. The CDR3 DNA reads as TGTGCCAGCAGCTTAGCGTGGACAGGGTCTGAAGCTTTCTTT. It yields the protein CASSLAWTGSEAFF.

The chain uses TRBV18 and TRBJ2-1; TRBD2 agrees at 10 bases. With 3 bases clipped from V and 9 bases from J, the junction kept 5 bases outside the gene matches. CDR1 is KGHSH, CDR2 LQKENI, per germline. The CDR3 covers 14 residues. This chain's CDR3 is CASSPQAGGAEQFF. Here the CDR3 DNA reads TGTGCCAGCTCACCCCAAGCGGGAGGGGCTGAGCAGTTCTTC.

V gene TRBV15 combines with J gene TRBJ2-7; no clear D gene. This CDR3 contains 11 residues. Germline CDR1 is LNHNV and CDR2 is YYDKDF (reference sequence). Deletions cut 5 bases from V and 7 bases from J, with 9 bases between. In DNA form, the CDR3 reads TGTGCCACCAGCTTCCGAGGAGAGCAGTACTTC. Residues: CATSFRGEQYF.

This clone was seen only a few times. The CDR3, as DNA: TGTGCCAGCAGGCCCTCCCGAAGCGGTGAGCAGTTCTTC. Translated, it gives CASRPSRSGEQFF. The chain has TRBV6-6 and TRBJ2-1; tentatively, D is TRBD2 (5 bases). V was shortened by 6 bases and J by 9 bases, with 15 bases between the two germline ends. This CDR3 region has 13 residues. Germline V gene sequence: CDR1 MNHNY, CDR2 SVGAGI (reference sequence).